The 14 T cell receptor beta chains listed next were all sequenced from one sample in a study of blood T cell repertoires in COVID-19. The assay was immunoSEQ multiplex PCR, and TCRdb's table has in-frame clones only and misses some. Of approximately 290,000 clones in the sample, approximately 85% were seen once. Specimen: peripheral blood. All receptors come from a human donor with COVID-19, enrolled during active disease. The donor label of this sample is uncertain.

V is TRBV10-1 and J is TRBJ1-4; no clear D. CDR1 is WNHNN, CDR2 SYGVQD, per germline (reference sequence). CDR3 size: 15 residues. The V end was cut by 2 bases, the J end by 7 bases, with 14 bases between. The CDR3 here is CASSEGILTGEKLFF. The CDR3 nucleotides read TGCGCCAGCAGTGAGGGTATCTTGACGGGTGAAAAACTGTTTTTT.

This chain joins TRBV10-1 and TRBJ1-5; D not resolved. This CDR3 region has 14 residues. Looked up from germline, CDR1 is WNHNN and CDR2 is SYGVQD (reference sequence). Trimming removed 10 bases from V and 6 bases from J, with 19 bases in between. CDR3 sequence reads: CAIPPGREGQPQHF. The CDR3 DNA sequence: TGCGCCATCCCACCGGGGAGGGAGGGTCAGCCCCAGCATTTT.

The chain employs TRBV3-1 (or the pseudogene TRBV3-2) and TRBJ1-6; D is ambiguous. Trimming took off 5 bases at V and 10 bases at J, with 12 bases between the two ends. Germline V CDR1 and CDR2: LGHDT, YNNKEL (reference sequence). This CDR3 is built from 13 residues. The CDR3 coding sequence is TGTGCCAGCAGCTCGGACTCTTTGTCACCCCTCCACTTT. Translated: CASSSDSLSPLHF.

About this clone itself: Germline is not matched at one junction end, which may reflect a read error. The chain joins TRBV5-1 to TRBJ2-3; 8 bases fit TRBD1. The length of the CDR3 is 15 residues. Germline CDR1 SGHRS, CDR2 YFSETQ. The CDR3 region is CASSLDRVSTDTQYF. CDR3 nucleotide sequence: TGCGCCAGCAGTTTGGACAGGGTTAGCACAGATACGCAGTATTTT.

The V and J genes are TRBV18 and TRBJ1-1; 8 positions match TRBD1. J was trimmed by 3 bases and V by 1 base; bases with no gene match: 4. CDR3 length: 15 residues. Germline V lookup: CDR1 KGHSH, CDR2 LQKENI. CDR3 in DNA: TGTGCCAGCTCACCACTAAACAGGGGGGACACTGAAGCTTTCTTT. Its translation: CASSPLNRGDTEAFF.

This chain links TRBV15 with TRBJ1-3; D uncertain. The CDR3 runs 16 residues. Trimming took off 0 bases at V and 0 bases at J, with 9 bases between the two ends. Per germline, CDR1 LNHNV and CDR2 YYDKDF (reference sequence). The CDR3 protein is CATSRDLLASGNTIYF. The CDR3 DNA is TGTGCCACCAGCAGAGATCTGCTGGCCTCTGGAAACACCATATATTTT.

The chain recombines TRBV27 with TRBJ2-2; D unclear. Germline assignment: CDR1 MNHEY and CDR2 SMNVEV (reference sequence). This CDR3 is 13 amino acids long. Trimming stripped 4 bases from V and 1 base from J, with 4 bases between. CDR3 amino acids: CASSSRNTGELFF. In nucleotides, the CDR3 is TGTGCCAGCAGTTCCCGGAACACCGGGGAGCTGTTTTTT.

This clone is a singleton in its sample. The chain recombines TRBV5-8 with TRBJ2-3; 9 nucleotides align to TRBD1. Trimming removed 4 bases from V and 4 bases from J; junction bases left unmatched: 7. There are 15 residues in the CDR3. Germline V gene sequence: CDR1 SGHTS, CDR2 YDEGEE. The CDR3: CASSPRTGVADTQYF. CDR3 DNA sequence: TGTGCCAGCAGCCCTAGGACAGGGGTTGCAGATACGCAGTATTTT.

This clone was detected only once. This rearrangement joins TRBV9 to TRBJ2-7; D call uncertain. This CDR3 has 16 residues. Trimming removed 0 bases from V and 4 bases from J, with 17 bases in between. Germline V gene sequence: CDR1 SGDLS, CDR2 YYNGEE. CDR3 sequence (DNA): TGTGCCAGCAGCGTAGGTGAGACACCCTCCCCTTACGAGCAGTACTTC. Translation: CASSVGETPSPYEQYF.

The V and J genes are TRBV6-6 and TRBJ1-5; a possible D gene is TRBD1 (6 bases). Between the trimmed V and J ends, which lost 9 bases and 3 bases, there was a span of 18 bases. Per the germline V gene, CDR1 is MNHNY and CDR2 is SVGAGI (reference sequence). CDR3 length equals 15 residues. The CDR3, as DNA: TGTGCCAGTACCACAGGGAGAAGAGACAATCAGCCCCAGCATTTT. Its translation is CASTTGRRDNQPQHF.

In this sample, this clone turned up once. The chain uses TRBV30 and TRBJ1-1; TRBD1 might be the D (5 bases). V lost 1 base to trimming and J lost 11 bases, with 11 bases between them. The germline V gene has CDR1 GTSNPN and CDR2 SVGIG (reference sequence). This CDR3 has 11 amino acids. The CDR3, as DNA: TGTGCCTGGAGTGAGACAGTAGGCGCTTTCTTT. The encoded protein is CAWSETVGAFF.

This chain links TRBV28 with TRBJ1-2, with D hard to call. Germline V lookup: CDR1 MDHEN, CDR2 SYDVKM. V lost 3 bases, J lost 4 bases, and 15 bases lay in between. The CDR3 contains 15 residues. The CDR3 is CASSFLSDSIYGYTF. DNA for the CDR3: TGTGCCAGCAGTTTTCTTTCGGACTCGATCTATGGCTACACCTTC.

This chain connects TRBV7-8 to TRBJ2-1; 14 nucleotides line up with TRBD2. The V gene's germline CDR1 is SGHVS and CDR2 FQNEAQ. CDR3 length: 15 residues. With V trimmed by 4 bases and J by 9 bases, 5 bases remained unmatched. The CDR3 DNA is TGTGCCAGCAGCTCACGACTAGCGGGAGGGATTGAGCAGTTCTTC. It is translated as CASSSRLAGGIEQFF.

The V call is TRBV2, the J call TRBJ2-3; TRBD2 matches 14 bases. This CDR3 contains 18 residues. V was pared by 6 bases and J by 3 bases, with 11 bases of the junction left unmatched. Per germline, CDR1 SNHLY and CDR2 FYNNEI. CDR3 sequence (DNA): TGTGCCAGCAGGGAATCCGGGACTAGCGGGAGAAGGACAGATACGCAGTATTTT. Amino acid sequence: CASRESGTSGRRTDTQYF.